This entry is about one TCR beta chain. Study processing details: From reference gene primer amplification, estimates of nucleated cell counts were derived. Produced via immunoSEQ multiplex PCR; TCRdb's table is partial and in-frame only. That table gives V, J and clone size, and the DNA gave D and trimming. The sample records about 370,000 clones, 89% being singletons. The data belong to a study of blood T cell repertoires in COVID-19. V was clipped by 1 base and J by 0 bases, with 7 bases between them. The CDR3 sequence is 15 residues long. The germline V gene has CDR1 MGHDK and CDR2 SYGVNS. The study recruited people aged roughly 18 to 95 years across more than 20 US areas.

The sequence was obtained from a woman in her twenties or thirties who had recovered from COVID-19. Input material: PBMCs or T cells enriched from blood (not recorded which). The rearrangement uses TRBV25-1 and TRBJ1-3; no definite D call. The chain's CDR3 is CASSEFISSGNTIYF. CDR3 sequence (DNA): TGTGCCAGCAGTGAATTCATCAGCTCTGGAAACACCATATATTTT.